This note documents a single T cell receptor (delta chain) sequence. Relative to its sample, this clone is large (0.1 to 1%). Its antigen specificity is not known. No much larger clone is present one base from it, and per-base qualities are unavailable. This sample was included in a study of gammadelta T cells in human blood (dated by TCRdb to the early 2020s). Beyond this particular receptor, the publication reports: According to the study, polyclonal expansion of innate gamma-delta T cells right after birth appeared to be driven by microbial exposure.

The protocol used for the library was RT-PCR. Sequenced using an Illumina MiSeq. In TCRdb, clones were called once more from the public reads by CATT, and rows of identical DNA were later combined. The sample table lists 1,000 or so delta-chain clones, 8% to 9.5% of them with a count of one. The leading ten clones occupy approximately 10% of the sample. From the germline V gene, CDR1 is GEAIGNYY and CDR2 is EKD. V trim: 9 bases; J trim: 3 bases; unmatched bases: 8. Counted from cysteine to phenylalanine, this CDR3 has 14 amino acids. Only CDR3 DNA is held: 42 bases, read in frame from base 1. This clonotype was obtained from a human donor. The chain joins TRDV2 to TRDJ1; TRDD3 agrees with 11 junctional bases. Sequenced input: non-Vgamma9Vdelta2 gamma-delta T cells from adult blood. The CDR3 region has the sequence CARMMGDTPDKLIF. The nucleotides read TGTGCCCGGATGATGGGGGATACGCCCGATAAACTCATCTTT.